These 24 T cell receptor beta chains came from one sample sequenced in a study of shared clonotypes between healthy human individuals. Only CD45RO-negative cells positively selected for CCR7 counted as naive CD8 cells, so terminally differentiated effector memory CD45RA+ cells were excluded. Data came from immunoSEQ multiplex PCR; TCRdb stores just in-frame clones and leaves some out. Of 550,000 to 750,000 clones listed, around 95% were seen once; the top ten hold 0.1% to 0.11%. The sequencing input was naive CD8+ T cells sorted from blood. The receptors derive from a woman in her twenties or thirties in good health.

The CDR3 nucleotides are TGTGCCAGCAGCGCCCCACACAGGGGAGAGACTGAAGCTTTCTTT. Protein: CASSAPHRGETEAFF. V usage is TRBV7-8 and J usage is TRBJ1-1, with TRBD1 identical over 7 bases. There are 15 residues in the CDR3. Germline loops: CDR1 SGHVS, CDR2 FQNEAQ. J lost 5 bases, V lost 5 bases, and 11 bases had no gene match.

The CDR3 DNA sequence: TGTGCCAGCAGCGTAGAGAGATATCTTGCAGAGACCCAGTACTTC. It yields the protein CASSVERYLAETQYF. The V call is TRBV9, the J call TRBJ2-5; D ambiguous. This CDR3 has 15 residues. Germline V gene sequence: CDR1 SGDLS, CDR2 YYNGEE. Trimming shortened V by 0 bases and J by 4 bases, and 13 bases separated the two germline ends.

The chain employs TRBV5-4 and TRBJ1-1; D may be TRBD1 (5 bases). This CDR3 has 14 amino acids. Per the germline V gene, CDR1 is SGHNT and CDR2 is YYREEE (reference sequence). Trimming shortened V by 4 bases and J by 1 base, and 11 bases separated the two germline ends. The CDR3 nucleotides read TGTGCCAGCAGCCCCCTGGACACGAACACTGAAGCTTTCTTT. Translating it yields CASSPLDTNTEAFF.

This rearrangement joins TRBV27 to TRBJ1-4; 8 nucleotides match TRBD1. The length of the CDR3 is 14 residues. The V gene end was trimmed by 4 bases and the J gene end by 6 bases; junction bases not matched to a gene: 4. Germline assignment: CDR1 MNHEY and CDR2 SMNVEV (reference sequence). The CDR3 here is CASSYGTGYEKLFF. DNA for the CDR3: TGTGCCAGCAGTTACGGGACAGGATATGAAAAACTGTTTTTT.

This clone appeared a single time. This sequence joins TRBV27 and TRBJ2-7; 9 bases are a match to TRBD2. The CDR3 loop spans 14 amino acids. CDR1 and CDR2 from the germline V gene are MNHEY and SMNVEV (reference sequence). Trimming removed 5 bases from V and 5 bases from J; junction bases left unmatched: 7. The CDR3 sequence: CASSITGTSNEQYF. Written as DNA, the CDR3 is TGTGCCAGCAGTATAACCGGGACTAGCAACGAGCAGTACTTC.

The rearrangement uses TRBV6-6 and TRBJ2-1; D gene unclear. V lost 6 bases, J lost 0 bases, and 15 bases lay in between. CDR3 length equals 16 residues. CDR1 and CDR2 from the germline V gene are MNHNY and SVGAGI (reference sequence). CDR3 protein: CASRHPGSSSYNEQFF. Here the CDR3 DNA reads TGTGCCAGCAGACACCCGGGTTCGAGCTCCTACAATGAGCAGTTCTTC.

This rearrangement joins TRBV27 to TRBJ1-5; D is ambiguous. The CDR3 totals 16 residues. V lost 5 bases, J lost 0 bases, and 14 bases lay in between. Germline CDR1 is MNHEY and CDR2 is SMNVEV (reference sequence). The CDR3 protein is CASSPHSLASNQPQHF. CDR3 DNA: TGTGCCAGCAGTCCTCACAGTCTAGCTAGCAATCAGCCCCAGCATTTT.

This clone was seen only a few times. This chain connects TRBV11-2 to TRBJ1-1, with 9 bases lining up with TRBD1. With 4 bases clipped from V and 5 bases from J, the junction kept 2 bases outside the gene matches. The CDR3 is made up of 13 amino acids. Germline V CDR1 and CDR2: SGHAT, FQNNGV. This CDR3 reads CASSYGQGTEAFF. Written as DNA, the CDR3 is TGTGCCAGCAGCTACGGACAGGGGACTGAAGCTTTCTTT. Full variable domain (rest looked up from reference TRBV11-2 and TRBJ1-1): EAGVAQSPRYKIIEKRQSVAFWCNPISGHATLYWYQQILGQGPKLLIQFQNNGVVDDSQLPKDRFSAERLKGVDSTLKIQPAKLEDSAVYLCASSYGQGTEAFFGQGTRLTVV.

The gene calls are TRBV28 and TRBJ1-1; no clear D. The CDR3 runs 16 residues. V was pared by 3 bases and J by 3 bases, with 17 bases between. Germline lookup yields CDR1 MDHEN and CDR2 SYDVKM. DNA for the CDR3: TGTGCCAGCAGTTTTGGTTCGGGCCCCCTGCACACTGAAGCTTTCTTT. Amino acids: CASSFGSGPLHTEAFF. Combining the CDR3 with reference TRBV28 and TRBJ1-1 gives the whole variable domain DVKVTQSSRYLVKRTGEKVFLECVQDMDHENMFWYRQDPGLGLRLIYFSYDVKMKEKGDIPEGYSVSREKKERFSLILESASTNQTSMYLCASSFGSGPLHTEAFFGQGTRLTVV.

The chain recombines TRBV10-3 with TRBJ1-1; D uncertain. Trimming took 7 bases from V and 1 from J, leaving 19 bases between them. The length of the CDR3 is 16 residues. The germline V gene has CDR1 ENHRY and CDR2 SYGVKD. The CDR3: CAIKTTRLEENTEAFF. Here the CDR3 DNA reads TGTGCCATCAAAACGACCCGACTGGAGGAGAACACTGAAGCTTTCTTT.

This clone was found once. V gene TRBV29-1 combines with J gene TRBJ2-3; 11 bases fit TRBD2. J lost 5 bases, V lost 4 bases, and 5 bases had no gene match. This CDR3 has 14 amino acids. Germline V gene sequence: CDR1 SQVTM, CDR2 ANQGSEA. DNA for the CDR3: TGCAGCGTTGTTAGCGGGAGGGCCTTAGATACGCAGTATTTT. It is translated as CSVVSGRALDTQYF.

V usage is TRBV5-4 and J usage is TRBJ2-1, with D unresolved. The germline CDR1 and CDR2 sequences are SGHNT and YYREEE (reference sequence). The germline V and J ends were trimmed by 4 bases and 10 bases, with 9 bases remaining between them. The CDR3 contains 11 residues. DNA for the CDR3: TGTGCCAGCAGCACCATAGGGGAGCAGTTCTTC. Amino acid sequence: CASSTIGEQFF.

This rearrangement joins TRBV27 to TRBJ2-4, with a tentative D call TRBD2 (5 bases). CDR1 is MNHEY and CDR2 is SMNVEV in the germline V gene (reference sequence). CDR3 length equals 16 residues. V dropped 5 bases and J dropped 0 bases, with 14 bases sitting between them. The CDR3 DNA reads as TGTGCCAGCAGTCTCCAGGCAGGACTAGCCAAAAACATTCAGTACTTC. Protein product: CASSLQAGLAKNIQYF.

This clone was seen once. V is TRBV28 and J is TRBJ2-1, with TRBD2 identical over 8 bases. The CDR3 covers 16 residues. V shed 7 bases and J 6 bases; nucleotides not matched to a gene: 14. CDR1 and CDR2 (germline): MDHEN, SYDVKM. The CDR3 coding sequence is TGTGCCAGCAAAGCCTCGGGACTAGGCCTATCCAATGAGCAGTTCTTC. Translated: CASKASGLGLSNEQFF.

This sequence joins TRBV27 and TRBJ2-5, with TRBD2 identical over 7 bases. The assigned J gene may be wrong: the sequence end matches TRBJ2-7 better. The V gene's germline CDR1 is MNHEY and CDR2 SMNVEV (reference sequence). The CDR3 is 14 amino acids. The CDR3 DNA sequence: TGTGCCAGCAGTTTTACAGCGGGGAACTACGAGCAGTACTTC. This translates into CASSFTAGNYEQYF.

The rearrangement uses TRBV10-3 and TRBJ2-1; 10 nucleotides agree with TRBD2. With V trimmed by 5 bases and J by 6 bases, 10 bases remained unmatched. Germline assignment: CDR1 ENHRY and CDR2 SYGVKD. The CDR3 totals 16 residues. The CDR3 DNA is TGTGCCATCAGTTCAGCGGAGACTAGCGGGCCCAATGAGCAGTTCTTC. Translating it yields CAISSAETSGPNEQFF.

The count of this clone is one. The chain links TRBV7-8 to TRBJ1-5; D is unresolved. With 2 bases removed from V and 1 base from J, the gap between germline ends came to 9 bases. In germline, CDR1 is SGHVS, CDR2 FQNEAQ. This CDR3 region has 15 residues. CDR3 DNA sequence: TGTGCCAGCAGCTTATTAGACGGGAGCAATCAGCCCCAGCATTTT. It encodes CASSLLDGSNQPQHF.

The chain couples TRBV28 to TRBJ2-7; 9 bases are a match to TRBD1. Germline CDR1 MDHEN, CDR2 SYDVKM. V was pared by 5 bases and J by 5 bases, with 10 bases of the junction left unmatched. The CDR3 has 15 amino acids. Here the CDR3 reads CASSRQGGRKNEQYF. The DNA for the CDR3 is TGTGCCAGCAGTAGACAGGGGGGTCGGAAAAACGAGCAGTACTTC.

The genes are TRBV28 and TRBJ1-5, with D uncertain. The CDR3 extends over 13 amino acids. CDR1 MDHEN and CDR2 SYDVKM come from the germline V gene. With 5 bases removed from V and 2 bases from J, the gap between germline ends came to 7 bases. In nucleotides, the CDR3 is TGTGCCAGCAGTAAGAATGGCAATCAGCCCCAGCATTTT. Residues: CASSKNGNQPQHF.

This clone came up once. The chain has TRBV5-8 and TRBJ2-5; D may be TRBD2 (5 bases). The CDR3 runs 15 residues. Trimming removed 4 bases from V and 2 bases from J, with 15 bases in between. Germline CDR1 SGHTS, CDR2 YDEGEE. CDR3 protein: CASSTDSYGQETQYF. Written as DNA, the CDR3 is TGTGCCAGCAGCACGGACTCCTACGGGCAAGAGACCCAGTACTTC. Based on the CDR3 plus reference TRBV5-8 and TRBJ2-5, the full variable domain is EAGVTQSPTHLIKTRGQQATLRCSPISGHTSVYWYQQALGLGLQFLLWYDEGEERNRGNFPPRFSGRQFPNYSSELNVNALELEDSALYLCASSTDSYGQETQYFGPGTRLLVL.

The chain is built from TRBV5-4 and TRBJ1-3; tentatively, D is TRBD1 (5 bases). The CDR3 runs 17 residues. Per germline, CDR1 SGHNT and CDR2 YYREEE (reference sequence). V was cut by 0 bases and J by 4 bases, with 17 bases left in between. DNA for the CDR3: TGTGCCAGCAGCTTGGGCAGGGAAGCAGAAGCGGGAAACACCATATATTTT. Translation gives CASSLGREAEAGNTIYF.

CDR3 sequence reads: CASSEGAGMNTGELFF. The CDR3, as DNA: TGTGCCAGCAGTGAAGGGGCCGGGATGAACACCGGGGAGCTGTTTTTT. J is TRBJ2-2 and V is TRBV2; perhaps TRBD2 as D (5 bases). There are 16 residues in the CDR3. The germline V and J ends were trimmed by 1 base and 1 base, with 10 bases remaining between them. Germline V lookup: CDR1 SNHLY, CDR2 FYNNEI.

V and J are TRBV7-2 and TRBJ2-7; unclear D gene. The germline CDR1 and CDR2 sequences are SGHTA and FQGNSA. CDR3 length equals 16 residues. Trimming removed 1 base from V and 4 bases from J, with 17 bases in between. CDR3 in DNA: TGTGCCAGCAGCTTAGAGGCCAGCACATACCGGTACGAGCAGTACTTC. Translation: CASSLEASTYRYEQYF.

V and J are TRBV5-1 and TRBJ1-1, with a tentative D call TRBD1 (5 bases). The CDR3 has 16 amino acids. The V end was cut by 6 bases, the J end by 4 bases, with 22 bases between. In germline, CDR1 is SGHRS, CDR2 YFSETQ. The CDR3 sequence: CASIPGTGNVGTEAFF. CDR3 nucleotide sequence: TGCGCCAGCATACCCGGGACGGGTAACGTAGGCACTGAAGCTTTCTTT.